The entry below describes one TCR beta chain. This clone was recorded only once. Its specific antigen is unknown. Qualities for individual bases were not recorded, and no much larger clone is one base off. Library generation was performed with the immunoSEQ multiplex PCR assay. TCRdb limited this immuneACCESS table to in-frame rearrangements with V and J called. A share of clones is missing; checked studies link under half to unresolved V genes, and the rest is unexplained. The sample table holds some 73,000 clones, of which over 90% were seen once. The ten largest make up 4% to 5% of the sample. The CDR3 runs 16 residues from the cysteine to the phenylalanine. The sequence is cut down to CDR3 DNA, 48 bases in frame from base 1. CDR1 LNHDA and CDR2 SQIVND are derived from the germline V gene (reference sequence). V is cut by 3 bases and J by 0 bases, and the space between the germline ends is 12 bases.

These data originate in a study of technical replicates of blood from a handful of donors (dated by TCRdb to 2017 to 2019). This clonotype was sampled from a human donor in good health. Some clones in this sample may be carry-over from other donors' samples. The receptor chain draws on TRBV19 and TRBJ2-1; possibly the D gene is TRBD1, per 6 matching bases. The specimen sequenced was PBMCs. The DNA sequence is TGTGCCAGTAGTATTCGGACAGCAACCTCCTACAATGAGCAGTTCTTC. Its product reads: CASSIRTATSYNEQFF.